These 2 T cell receptor beta chains share one sample of origin, sequenced in a study of Graves' ophthalmopathy and Graves' hyperthyroidism (dated by TCRdb to between 2018 and 2020). Sequencing instrument: Illumina HiSeq 2000. For repertoire sequencing, the TCR beta CDR3 regions were amplified from RNA transcripts. HTBI primers and the Qiagen OneStep RT-PCR kit were used in a first-round RT-PCR, which was followed by a second-round multiplex PCR, size selection and purification. Starting from the raw public reads, TCRdb applied fastp trimming at Q25, assembled clones with MiXCR and retained in-frame beta chains. Entries are consolidated by CDR3 protein sequence, retaining the most common genes and DNA. The sample table lists 350,000 to 450,000 distinct CDR3 sequences, roughly 18% of them with a count of one. The leading ten clones occupy around 1.4% of the sample. The material sequenced was peripheral blood. The receptors come from a woman younger than 30 with Graves' ophthalmopathy. Donor details come from another sample of the same person, matched by shared clones.

This clonotype has a count of ten or more. V and J are TRBV6-2 or TRBV6-3 and TRBJ2-5, with D perhaps matching TRBD2 (5 bases). The CDR3 spans 13 residues. The V end was cut by 8 bases, the J end by 5 bases, with 15 bases between. The germline V gene encodes CDR1 MNHEY and CDR2 SVGEGT. The CDR3 region has the DNA TGTGCCAGCTCCAATCGGAGGTGGGAGACCCAGTACTTC. It translates to CASSNRRWETQYF.

This clonotype was detected only a few times. The genes are TRBV11-2 and TRBJ2-2; TRBD2 might be the D (6 bases). The V gene lost 5 bases and the J gene lost 7 bases, with 14 bases spanning the gap. The CDR3 spans 14 residues. The germline CDR1 and CDR2 sequences are SGHAT and FQNNGV. Written as DNA, the CDR3 is TGTGCCAGCAGCATCGGGACTCTAGGCGGGGAGCTGTTTTTT. Its protein product is CASSIGTLGGELFF.